This T cell receptor beta chain was captured by sequencing in a study of CD8+CD57+ T cells in acquired aplastic anemia. Trimming took 0 bases from V and 2 from J, leaving 7 bases between them. This CDR3 has 14 amino acids. For CDR3 and TCR beta VDJ profiling, genomic DNA was the template used. TCRdb fed the reads into MiXCR, producing one record per CDR3 protein. The top ten clones hold 1.1% of a sample with some 170,000 distinct CDR3 sequences, less than 60% of them seen once. All sequencing subjects had displayed CD8+CD57+ cell expansion on flow cytometry. The TCR originated in a human donor with aplastic anemia. The sample consisted of sorted CD4+, CD8+, or CD8+CD57+ T cells (not recorded which) from PBMCs. The rearrangement links TRBV12-3 or TRBV12-4 to TRBJ1-2; D gene uncertain. The chain's CDR3 is CASSLAPENYGYTF. CDR3 DNA sequence: TGTGCCAGCAGTTTAGCGCCTGAGAACTATGGCTACACCTTC.